Below are 22 T cell receptor beta chains sequenced from a single sample in a study of monozygotic twins with inflammatory bowel disease. TCRdb re-called the 5' RACE reads; every CDR3 protein appears as one record, without DNA. This sample's clone table lists 350,000 to 400,000 distinct CDR3 sequences. The specimen sequenced was blood. Receptor source: a human donor with ulcerative colitis or Crohn's disease, or a healthy co-twin of an affected twin (not recorded which).

The J gene is TRBJ1-4, the V gene TRBV25-1; the D call from TCRdb, TRBD1, cannot be confirmed without DNA. The CDR3 is made up of 17 amino acids. Germline loops: CDR1 MGHDK, CDR2 SYGVNS. The CDR3 loop reads CASARDRGLTINEKLFF.

The gene calls are TRBV12-3 or TRBV12-4 and TRBJ1-1; lacking DNA, the TRBD1 call made by TCRdb goes unchecked. This CDR3 comprises 17 residues. CDR3: CASSSPPGQRLNTEAFF.

The rearrangement joins TRBV5-6 to TRBJ2-1; TCRdb returns TRBD1, unconfirmable since there is no DNA. The CDR3 loop spans 16 amino acids. Germline-derived CDR1 and CDR2 are SGHDT and YYEEEE. The CDR3 spells CASSRIGWATLNEQFF.

The chain couples TRBV20-1 to TRBJ1-2; the TRBD1 assignment by TCRdb is unverifiable without DNA. The V gene's germline CDR1 is DFQATT and CDR2 SNEGSKA (reference sequence). CDR3 length: 15 residues. The chain's CDR3 is CSARDPGKANYGYTF.

The chain carries TRBV7-2 and TRBJ1-5. Germline loops: CDR1 SGHTA, CDR2 FQGNSA. The CDR3 has 14 amino acids. The CDR3 is CASSLVDNGQPQHF.

This sequence joins TRBV12-5 and TRBJ2-5. The CDR3 is 13 residues long. The germline V gene encodes CDR1 LGHNT and CDR2 FRNRAP. CDR3 sequence reads: CASGPRVYETQYF.

The V call is TRBV11-3, the J call TRBJ2-1; the D call from TCRdb, TRBD2, cannot be confirmed without DNA. Germline-derived CDR1 and CDR2 are SGHNT and YENEEA. The CDR3 runs 17 residues. CDR3: CASSLAAGLAGFNEQFF.

This rearrangement joins TRBV7-2 to TRBJ1-2; the D gene TCRdb calls, TRBD1, cannot be checked with no DNA. This CDR3 has 16 residues. Germline V gene lookup returns CDR1 SGHTA and CDR2 FQGNSA. The CDR3 loop is CASSLVRDSPFYGYTF. The variable domain in full, completed from reference TRBV7-2 and TRBJ1-2, reads GAGVSQSPSNKVTEKGKDVELRCDPISGHTALYWYRQSLGQGLEFLIYFQGNSAPDKSGLPSDRFSAERTGGSVSTLTIQRTQQEDSAVYLCASSLVRDSPFYGYTFGSGTRLTVV.

The rearrangement joins TRBV18 to TRBJ2-4; with no DNA, the TCRdb D assignment of TRBD1 cannot be verified. The CDR3 has 18 residues. The V gene's germline CDR1 is KGHSH and CDR2 LQKENI. The CDR3: CASSPPEQDTRLKNIQYF.

The V and J genes are TRBV29-1 and TRBJ2-5; TCRdb returns TRBD1, unconfirmable since there is no DNA. The germline V gene encodes CDR1 SQVTM and CDR2 ANQGSEA. This CDR3 is built from 14 residues. Here the CDR3 reads CSVARGQLQETQYF.

The J gene is TRBJ2-6, the V gene TRBV12-3 or TRBV12-4. The CDR3 extends over 15 amino acids. This CDR3 is CASSFSSSGANVLTF.

The rearrangement links TRBV20-1 to TRBJ2-6. Germline V gene data show CDR1 as DFQATT and CDR2 as SNEGSKA (reference sequence). The CDR3 spans 17 residues. The CDR3 loop reads CSARRTYRPSGANVLTF.

The V and J genes are TRBV7-9 and TRBJ1-1. Germline-derived CDR1 and CDR2 are SEHNR and FQNEAQ (reference sequence). The CDR3 runs to 11 residues. CDR3 loop: CASSSTLWAFF.

V gene TRBV7-2 combines with J gene TRBJ2-3; absent DNA, TCRdb's TRBD1 call cannot be checked. CDR3 length equals 14 residues. CDR1 is SGHTA, CDR2 FQGNSA, per germline. The CDR3 is CASSPDRATDTQYF.

The V and J genes are TRBV20-1 and TRBJ1-6; without DNA, the TCRdb call of TRBD1 cannot be checked. This CDR3 has 14 amino acids. In germline, CDR1 is DFQATT, CDR2 SNEGSKA (reference sequence). The CDR3 here is CSARMLRWGSPLHF.

The rearrangement links TRBV28 to TRBJ2-3; the TCRdb D gene call, TRBD1, has no DNA to confirm it. The CDR3 totals 16 residues. CDR1 MDHEN and CDR2 SYDVKM come from the germline V gene. CDR3 loop: CASSFPRGVSTDTQYF.

The genes are TRBV19 and TRBJ2-6; without DNA, the TCRdb call of TRBD1 cannot be checked. The CDR3 is 16 residues long. Germline V gives CDR1 LNHDA, CDR2 SQIVND (reference sequence). CDR3: CAIGQGSTSGANVLTF.

The chain couples TRBV7-8 to TRBJ2-1; TCRdb names TRBD2, which stays unverified in the absence of DNA. Germline V gene sequence: CDR1 SGHVS, CDR2 FQNEAQ. The CDR3 has 15 amino acids. The CDR3 here is CASSSSGGPWDEQFF.

The J gene is TRBJ1-6, the V gene TRBV12-3 or TRBV12-4. CDR3 size: 15 residues. The CDR3 is CASRPDELEGSPLHF.

The chain's CDR3 is CASSLGPQPNYEQYF. The chain carries TRBV7-2 and TRBJ2-7; the TCRdb call, TRBD1, lacks DNA for checking. This CDR3 is built from 15 residues. Looked up from germline, CDR1 is SGHTA and CDR2 is FQGNSA.

The chain links TRBV7-9 to TRBJ1-1. The V gene's germline CDR1 is SEHNR and CDR2 FQNEAQ (reference sequence). The CDR3 has 13 residues. CDR3 protein: CASSLQTNTEAFF.

The chain is built from TRBV19 and TRBJ1-4; the TRBD1 assignment by TCRdb is unverifiable without DNA. This CDR3 has 14 residues. The germline V gene has CDR1 LNHDA and CDR2 SQIVND (reference sequence). CDR3 loop: CASRPGQGGEKLFF.